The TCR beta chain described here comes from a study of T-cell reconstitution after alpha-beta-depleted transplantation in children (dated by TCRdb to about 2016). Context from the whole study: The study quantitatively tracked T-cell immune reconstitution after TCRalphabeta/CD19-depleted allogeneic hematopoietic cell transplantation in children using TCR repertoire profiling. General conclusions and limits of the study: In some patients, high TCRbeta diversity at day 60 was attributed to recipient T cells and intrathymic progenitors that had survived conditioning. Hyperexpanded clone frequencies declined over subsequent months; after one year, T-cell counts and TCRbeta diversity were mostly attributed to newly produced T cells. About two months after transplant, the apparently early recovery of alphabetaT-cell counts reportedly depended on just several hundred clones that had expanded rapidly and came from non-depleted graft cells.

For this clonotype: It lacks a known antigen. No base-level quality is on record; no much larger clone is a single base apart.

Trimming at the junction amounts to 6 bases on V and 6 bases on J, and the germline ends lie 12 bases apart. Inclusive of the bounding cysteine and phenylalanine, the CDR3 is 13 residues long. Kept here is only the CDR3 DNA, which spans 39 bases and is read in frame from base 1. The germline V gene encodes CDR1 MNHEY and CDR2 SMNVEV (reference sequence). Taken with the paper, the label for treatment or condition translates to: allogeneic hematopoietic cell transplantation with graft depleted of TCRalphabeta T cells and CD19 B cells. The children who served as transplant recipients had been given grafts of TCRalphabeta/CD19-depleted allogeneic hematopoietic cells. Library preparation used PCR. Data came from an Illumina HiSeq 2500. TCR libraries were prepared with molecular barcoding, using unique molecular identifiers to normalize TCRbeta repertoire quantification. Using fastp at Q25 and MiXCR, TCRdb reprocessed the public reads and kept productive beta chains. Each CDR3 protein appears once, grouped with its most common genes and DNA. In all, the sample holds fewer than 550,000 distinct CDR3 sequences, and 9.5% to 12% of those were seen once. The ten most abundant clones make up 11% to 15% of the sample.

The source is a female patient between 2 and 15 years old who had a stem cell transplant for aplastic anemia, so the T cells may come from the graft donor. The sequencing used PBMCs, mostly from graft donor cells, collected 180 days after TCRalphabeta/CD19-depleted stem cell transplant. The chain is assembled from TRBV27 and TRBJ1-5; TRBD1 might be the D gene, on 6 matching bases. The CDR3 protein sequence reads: CASRLQGSQPQHF. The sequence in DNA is TGTGCCAGCAGACTACAGGGTAGTCAGCCCCAGCATTTT.